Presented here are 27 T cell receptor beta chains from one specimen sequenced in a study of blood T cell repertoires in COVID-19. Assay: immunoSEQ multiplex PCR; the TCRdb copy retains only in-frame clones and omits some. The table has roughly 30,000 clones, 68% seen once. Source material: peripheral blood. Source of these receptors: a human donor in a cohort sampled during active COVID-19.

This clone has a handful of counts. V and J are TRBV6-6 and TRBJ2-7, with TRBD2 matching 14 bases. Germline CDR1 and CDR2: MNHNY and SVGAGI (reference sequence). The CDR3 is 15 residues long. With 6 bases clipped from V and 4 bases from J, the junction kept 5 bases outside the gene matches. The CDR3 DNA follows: TGTGCCAGCAGAACGGGACTAGCGGGAGCGTACGAGCAGTACTTC. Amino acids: CASRTGLAGAYEQYF.

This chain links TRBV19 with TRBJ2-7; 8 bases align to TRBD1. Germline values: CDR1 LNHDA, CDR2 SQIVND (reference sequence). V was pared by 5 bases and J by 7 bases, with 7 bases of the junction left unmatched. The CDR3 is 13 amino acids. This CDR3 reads CASSRTGTFEQYF. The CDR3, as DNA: TGTGCCAGTAGTCGGACAGGGACTTTTGAGCAGTACTTC.

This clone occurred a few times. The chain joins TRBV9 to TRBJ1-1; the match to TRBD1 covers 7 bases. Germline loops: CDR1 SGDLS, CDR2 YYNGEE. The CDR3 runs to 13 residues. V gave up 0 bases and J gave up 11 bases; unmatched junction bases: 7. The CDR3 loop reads CASSVGVGDSAFF. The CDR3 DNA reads TGTGCCAGCAGCGTAGGGGTCGGGGACAGCGCTTTCTTT.

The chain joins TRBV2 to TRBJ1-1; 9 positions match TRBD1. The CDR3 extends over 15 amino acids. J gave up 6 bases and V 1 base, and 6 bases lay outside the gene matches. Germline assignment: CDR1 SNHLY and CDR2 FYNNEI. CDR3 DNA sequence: TGTGCCAGCAGTGAAGGTCGGGACAGGGTTTCTGAAGCTTTCTTT. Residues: CASSEGRDRVSEAFF. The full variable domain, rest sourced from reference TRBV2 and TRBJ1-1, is EPEVTQTPSHQVTQMGQEVILRCVPISNHLYFYWYRQILGQKVEFLVSFYNNEISEKSEIFDDQFSVERPDGSNFTLKIRSTKLEDSAMYFCASSEGRDRVSEAFFGQGTRLTVV.

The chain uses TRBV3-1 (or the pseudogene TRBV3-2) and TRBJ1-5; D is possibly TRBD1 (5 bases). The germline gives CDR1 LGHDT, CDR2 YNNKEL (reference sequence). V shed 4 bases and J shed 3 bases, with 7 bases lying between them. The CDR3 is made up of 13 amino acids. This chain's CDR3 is CASSRGSNQPQHF. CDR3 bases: TGTGCCAGCAGCCGGGGCTCCAATCAGCCCCAGCATTTT.

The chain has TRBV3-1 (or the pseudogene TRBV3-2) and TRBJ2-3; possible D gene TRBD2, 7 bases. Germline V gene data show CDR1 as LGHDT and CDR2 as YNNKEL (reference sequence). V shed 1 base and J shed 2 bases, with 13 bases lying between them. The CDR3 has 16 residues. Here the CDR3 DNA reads TGTGCCAGCAGCCAAGTAGAGGGGGGGATCACAGATACGCAGTATTTT. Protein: CASSQVEGGITDTQYF.

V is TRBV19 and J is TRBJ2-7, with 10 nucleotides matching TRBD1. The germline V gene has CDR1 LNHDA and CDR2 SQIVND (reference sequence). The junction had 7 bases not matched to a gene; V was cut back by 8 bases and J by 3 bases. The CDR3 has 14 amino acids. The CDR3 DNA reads TGTGCCAGTGGAATCGGACAGGGGGTCTACGAGCAGTACTTC. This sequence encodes CASGIGQGVYEQYF.

CDR3 loop: CASSGTRQGAGETQYF. The CDR3 bases are TGTGCCAGCAGTGGAACGAGACAGGGGGCTGGGGAGACCCAGTACTTC. This chain connects TRBV6-1 to TRBJ2-5; 10 bases are shared with TRBD1. This CDR3 contains 16 residues. The germline V gene has CDR1 MNHNS and CDR2 SASEGT. V trimming: 4 bases; J trimming: 5 bases; junction bases outside the gene matches: 10.

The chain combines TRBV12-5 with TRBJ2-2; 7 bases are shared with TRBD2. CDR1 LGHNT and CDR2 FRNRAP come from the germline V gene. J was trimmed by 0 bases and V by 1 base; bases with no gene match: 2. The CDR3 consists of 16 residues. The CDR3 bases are TGTGCTAGTGGTTTGGCCGGGGGGTCGAACACCGGGGAGCTGTTTTTT. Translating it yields CASGLAGGSNTGELFF. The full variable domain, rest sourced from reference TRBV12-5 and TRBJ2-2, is DARVTQTPRHKVTEMGQEVTMRCQPILGHNTVFWYRQTMMQGLELLAYFRNRAPLDDSGMPKDRFSAEMPDATLATLKIQPSEPRDSAVYFCASGLAGGSNTGELFFGEGSRLTVL.

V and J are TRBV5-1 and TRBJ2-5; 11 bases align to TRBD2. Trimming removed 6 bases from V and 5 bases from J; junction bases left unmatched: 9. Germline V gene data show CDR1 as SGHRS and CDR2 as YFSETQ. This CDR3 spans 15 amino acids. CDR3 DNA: TGCGCCAGCAACGGACCCGGGACTAGCGGTGAGACCCAGTACTTC. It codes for CASNGPGTSGETQYF.

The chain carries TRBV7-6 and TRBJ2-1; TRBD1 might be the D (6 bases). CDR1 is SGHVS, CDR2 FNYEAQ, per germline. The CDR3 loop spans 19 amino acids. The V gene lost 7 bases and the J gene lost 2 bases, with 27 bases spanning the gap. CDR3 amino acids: CASTQYPLGTGKPYNEQFF. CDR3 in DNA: TGTGCCAGCACTCAATATCCCCTTGGCACAGGGAAGCCCTACAATGAGCAGTTCTTC.

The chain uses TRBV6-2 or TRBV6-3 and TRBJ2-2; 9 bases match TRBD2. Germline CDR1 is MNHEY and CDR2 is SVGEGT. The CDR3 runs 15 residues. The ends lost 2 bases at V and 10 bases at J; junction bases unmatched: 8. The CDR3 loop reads CASSYPGLASKELFF. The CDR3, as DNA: TGTGCCAGCAGTTACCCTGGACTAGCGAGTAAGGAGCTGTTTTTT.

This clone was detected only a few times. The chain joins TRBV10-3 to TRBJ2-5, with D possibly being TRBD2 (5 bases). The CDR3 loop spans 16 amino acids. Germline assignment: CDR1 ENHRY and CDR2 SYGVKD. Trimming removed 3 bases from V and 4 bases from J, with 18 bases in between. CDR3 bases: TGTGCCATCAGTGAAACTGAGGGTTTTCCGGGAGAGACCCAGTACTTC. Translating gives CAISETEGFPGETQYF.

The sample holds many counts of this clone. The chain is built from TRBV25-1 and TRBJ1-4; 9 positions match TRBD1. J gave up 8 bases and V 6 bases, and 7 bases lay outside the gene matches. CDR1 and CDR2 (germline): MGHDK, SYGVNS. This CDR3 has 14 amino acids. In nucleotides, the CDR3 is TGTGCCAGCAGGGAGGACAGGGGTAACGAAAAACTGTTTTTT. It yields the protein CASREDRGNEKLFF.

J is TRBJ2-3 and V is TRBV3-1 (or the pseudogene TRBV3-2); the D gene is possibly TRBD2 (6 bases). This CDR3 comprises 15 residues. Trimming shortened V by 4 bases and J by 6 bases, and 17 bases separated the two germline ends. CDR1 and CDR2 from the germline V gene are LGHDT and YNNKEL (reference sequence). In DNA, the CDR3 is TGTGCCAGCAGCCCCGTCGGGGGTCAAGGGGATACGCAGTATTTT. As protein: CASSPVGGQGDTQYF.

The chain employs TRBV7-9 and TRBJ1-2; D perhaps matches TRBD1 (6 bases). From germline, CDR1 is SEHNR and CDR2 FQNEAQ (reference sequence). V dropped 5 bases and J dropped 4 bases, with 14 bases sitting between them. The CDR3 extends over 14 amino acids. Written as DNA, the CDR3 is TGTGCCAGCAGCCGAAACAGGGAGCTCTATGGCTACACCTTC. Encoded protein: CASSRNRELYGYTF.

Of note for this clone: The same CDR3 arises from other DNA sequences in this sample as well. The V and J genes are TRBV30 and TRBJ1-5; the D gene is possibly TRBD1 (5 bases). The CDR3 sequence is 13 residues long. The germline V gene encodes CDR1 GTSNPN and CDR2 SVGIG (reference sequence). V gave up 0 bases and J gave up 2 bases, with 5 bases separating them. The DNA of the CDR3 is TGTGCCTGGAGTGTACAGGGCAATCAGCCCCAGCATTTT. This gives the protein CAWSVQGNQPQHF.

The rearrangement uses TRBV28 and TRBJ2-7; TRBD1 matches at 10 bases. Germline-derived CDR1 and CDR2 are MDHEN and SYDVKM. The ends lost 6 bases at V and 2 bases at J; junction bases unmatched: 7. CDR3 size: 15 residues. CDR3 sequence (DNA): TGTGCCAGCAGCCCCGGACAGGGGGGGACCTACGAGCAGTACTTC. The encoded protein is CASSPGQGGTYEQYF.

CDR3 bases: TGTGCCAGCAGCTCCCGGGACACAGAGACCCAGTACTTC. This sequence encodes CASSSRDTETQYF. The chain carries TRBV7-6 and TRBJ2-5; TRBD1 is a possible D gene (6 bases). Between the trimmed V and J ends, which lost 4 bases and 4 bases, there was a span of 10 bases. Germline assignment: CDR1 SGHVS and CDR2 FNYEAQ. The CDR3 sequence is 13 residues long.

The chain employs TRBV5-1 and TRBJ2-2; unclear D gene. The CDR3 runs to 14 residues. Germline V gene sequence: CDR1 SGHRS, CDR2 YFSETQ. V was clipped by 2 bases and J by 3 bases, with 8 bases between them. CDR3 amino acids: CASSLMRDTGELFF. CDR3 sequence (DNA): TGCGCCAGCAGCTTAATGCGTGACACCGGGGAGCTGTTTTTT.

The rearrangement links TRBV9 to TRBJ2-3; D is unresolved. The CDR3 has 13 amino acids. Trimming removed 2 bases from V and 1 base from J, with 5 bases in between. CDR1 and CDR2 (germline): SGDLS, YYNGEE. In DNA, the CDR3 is TGTGCCAGCAGCGTTTTAGGCACAGATACGCAGTATTTT. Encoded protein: CASSVLGTDTQYF.

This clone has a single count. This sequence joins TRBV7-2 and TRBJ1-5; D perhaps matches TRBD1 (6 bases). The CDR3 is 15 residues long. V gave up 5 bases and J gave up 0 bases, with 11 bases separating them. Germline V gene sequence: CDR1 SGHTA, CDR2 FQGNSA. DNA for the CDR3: TGTGCCAGCAGCCTCGGGACATATAGCAATCAGCCCCAGCATTTT. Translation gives CASSLGTYSNQPQHF.

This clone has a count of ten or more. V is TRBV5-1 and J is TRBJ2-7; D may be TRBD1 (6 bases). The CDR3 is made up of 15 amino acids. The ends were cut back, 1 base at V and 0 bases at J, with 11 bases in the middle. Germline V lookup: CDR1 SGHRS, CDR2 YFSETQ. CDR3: CASSLRDIRSYEQYF. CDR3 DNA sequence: TGCGCCAGCAGCTTGAGGGACATCCGCTCCTACGAGCAGTACTTC.

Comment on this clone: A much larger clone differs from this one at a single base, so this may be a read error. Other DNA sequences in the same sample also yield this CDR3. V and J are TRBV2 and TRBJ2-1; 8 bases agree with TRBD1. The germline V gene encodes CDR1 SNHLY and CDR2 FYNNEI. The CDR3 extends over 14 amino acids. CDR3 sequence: CASSDRGSYNEQFF. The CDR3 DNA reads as TGTGCTAGCAGTGACAGGGGCTCCTACAATGAGCAGTTCTTC.

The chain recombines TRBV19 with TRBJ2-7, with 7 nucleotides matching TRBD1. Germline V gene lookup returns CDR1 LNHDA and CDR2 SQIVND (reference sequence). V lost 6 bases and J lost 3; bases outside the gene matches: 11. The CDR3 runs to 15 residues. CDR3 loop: CASSPTQTGLYEQYF. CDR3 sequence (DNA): TGTGCCAGTAGCCCGACCCAGACAGGGCTCTACGAGCAGTACTTC.

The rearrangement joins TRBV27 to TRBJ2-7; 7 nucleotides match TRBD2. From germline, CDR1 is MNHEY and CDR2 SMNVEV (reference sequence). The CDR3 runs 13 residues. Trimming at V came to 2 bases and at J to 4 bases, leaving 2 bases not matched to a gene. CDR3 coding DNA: TGTGCCAGCAGTTTAGTGGGGGGGTACGAGCAGTACTTC. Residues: CASSLVGGYEQYF.

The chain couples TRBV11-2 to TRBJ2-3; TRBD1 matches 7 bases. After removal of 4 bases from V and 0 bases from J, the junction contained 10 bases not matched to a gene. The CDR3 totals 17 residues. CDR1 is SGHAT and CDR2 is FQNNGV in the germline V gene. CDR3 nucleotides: TGTGCCAGCAGCTCTGGTTTGGGACAGCCTAGCACAGATACGCAGTATTTT. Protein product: CASSSGLGQPSTDTQYF.